These T cell receptor beta chains were read from a single sample in a study of neurological immune-mediated disorders. TCRdb re-called the 5' RACE reads through MiXCR, storing one row per CDR3 protein. The sample has over 25,000 distinct CDR3 sequences, around 1.5% seen once; the top ten hold about 9.3%. The sequencing sample was made of PBMCs. Receptor source: a woman aged 25 to 39 with multiple sclerosis. Both conserved end residues are part of each CDR3. Fields, in order: D gene, V gene, J gene, clone size, CDR3 DNA, CDR3 protein. The D gene is left open where the match is weak. Clone size is stated in some rows and not others, as once, few, many or a class when expanded.

D: NA
V: TRBV6-1
J: TRBJ2-3
size: many
DNA: TGTGCCAGCAGCGTAGGCACAGATACGCAGTATTTT
CDR3: CASSVGTDTQYF

D: NA
V: TRBV7-9
J: TRBJ2-2
size: many
DNA: TGTGCCAGCAGCTTCCGCCCTCTTCTTACCGGGGAGCTGTTTTTT
CDR3: CASSFRPLLTGELFF

D: TRBD2
V: TRBV7-2
J: TRBJ2-5
size: many
DNA: TGTGCCAGCAGCGCATGGGGACTAGCGGGGGAAGAGACCCAGTACTTC
CDR3: CASSAWGLAGEETQYF

D: TRBD1
V: TRBV20-1
J: TRBJ2-3
size: many
DNA: TGCAGTGCTAGAGCAACCTCCGGGACAGTCGACGGGGATATCACAGATACGCAGTATTTT
CDR3: CSARATSGTVDGDITDTQYF

D: NA
V: TRBV3-1
J: TRBJ2-3
size: many
DNA: TGTGCCAGCAGCCAAGGATCACGAGATACGCAGTATTTT
CDR3: CASSQGSRDTQYF

D: TRBD1
V: TRBV6-2/TRBV6-3
J: TRBJ1-1
size: many
DNA: TGTGCCAGCAACCAGGGGGCTGGCGCTGAAGCTTTCTTT
CDR3: CASNQGAGAEAFF

D: NA
V: TRBV19
J: TRBJ1-3
size: many
DNA: TGTGCCAGTAGGGGAAACACCATATATTTT
CDR3: CASRGNTIYF

D: TRBD1
V: TRBV4-3
J: TRBJ1-4
size: many
DNA: TGCGCCAGCAGCCAAAACAGGGGGCGATGGGATGAAAAACTGTTTTTT
CDR3: CASSQNRGRWDEKLFF

D: TRBD1
V: TRBV14
J: TRBJ1-4
size: many
DNA: TGTGCCAGCAGCCGGACAGGCTATAATGAAAAACTGTTTTTT
CDR3: CASSRTGYNEKLFF

D: TRBD1
V: TRBV24-1
J: TRBJ2-7
size: many
DNA: TGTGCCACCAGTGACGGGACAGCCTACGAGCAGTACTTC
CDR3: CATSDGTAYEQYF

D: TRBD2
V: TRBV4-3
J: TRBJ2-5
size: many
DNA: TGCGCCAGCAGCAAAGCGGGGGTGGAGACCCAGTACTTC
CDR3: CASSKAGVETQYF

D: TRBD2
V: TRBV9
J: TRBJ2-1
size: many
DNA: TGTGCCAGCAGCGTAGTTAGCGGGGGGGCCGACAATGAGCAGTTCTTC
CDR3: CASSVVSGGADNEQFF

D: TRBD2
V: TRBV20-1
J: TRBJ2-3
size: many
DNA: TGCAGTGCTCACCCGACTAGCGGGGGCACAGATACGCAGTATTTT
CDR3: CSAHPTSGGTDTQYF

D: TRBD2
V: TRBV20-1
J: TRBJ2-7
size: many
DNA: TGCAGTGCCGGACTAGCGGGGACTTCCTCCTACGAGCAGTACTTC
CDR3: CSAGLAGTSSYEQYF

D: TRBD2
V: TRBV29-1
J: TRBJ2-3
size: many
DNA: TGCAGCGTCCCGGGACTAGCACTGAGAGATACGCAGTATTTT
CDR3: CSVPGLALRDTQYF

D: NA
V: TRBV24-1
J: TRBJ1-5
size: many
DNA: TGTGCCACCAGTGACTCCGGGATACAAGGTCAGCCCCAGCATTTT
CDR3: CATSDSGIQGQPQHF

D: NA
V: TRBV20-1
J: TRBJ2-7
size: many
DNA: TGCAGTGCTAGAACAGGGACGCAGCACTACGAGCAGTACTTC
CDR3: CSARTGTQHYEQYF

D: NA
V: TRBV6-6
J: TRBJ1-1
size: many
DNA: TGTGCCAGCAGTTACTTTGACCCGAACACTGAAGCTTTCTTT
CDR3: CASSYFDPNTEAFF

D: NA
V: TRBV5-8
J: TRBJ1-5
size: many
DNA: TGTGCCAGCAGCTTGCTGGGGACGGCTAATCAGCCCCAGCATTTT
CDR3: CASSLLGTANQPQHF

D: NA
V: TRBV5-8
J: TRBJ2-7
size: NA
DNA: TGTGCCAGCAGCTTTTGGGGACTGGCCTACGAGCAGTACTTC
CDR3: CASSFWGLAYEQYF

D: NA
V: TRBV6-6
J: TRBJ1-4
size: many
DNA: TGTGCCAGCAGTGGGGGGCGTAATGAAAAACTGTTTTTT
CDR3: CASSGGRNEKLFF

D: TRBD1
V: TRBV9
J: TRBJ1-3
size: many
DNA: TGTGCCAGCAGCTCGGACAGGTCGAGCTCTGGAAACACCATATATTTT
CDR3: CASSSDRSSSGNTIYF

D: NA
V: TRBV5-4
J: TRBJ2-2
size: many
DNA: TGTGCCAGCAGCCCCGGACGGCGCGGGGAGCTGTTTTTT
CDR3: CASSPGRRGELFF

D: NA
V: TRBV21-1
J: TRBJ1-2
size: many
DNA: TGTGCCAGCAGCAAACGCGGGGGGAACCCTGATGGCTACACCTTC
CDR3: CASSKRGGNPDGYTF

D: TRBD2
V: TRBV7-9
J: TRBJ2-1
size: many
DNA: TGTGCCAGCAGCCCCGATCTAGCGGGGGGGCGTGTTGAGCAGTTCTTC
CDR3: CASSPDLAGGRVEQFF

D: TRBD1
V: TRBV7-3
J: TRBJ2-1
size: many
DNA: TGTGCCAGCAGCCCCACACAGGGGAGCAATGAGCAGTTCTTC
CDR3: CASSPTQGSNEQFF

D: NA
V: TRBV20-1
J: TRBJ1-1
size: many
DNA: TGCAGTGCTAGTGAGTCAGGGCCGAGTGAAGCTTTCTTT
CDR3: CSASESGPSEAFF

D: TRBD2
V: TRBV12-3/TRBV12-4
J: TRBJ2-1
size: many
DNA: TGTGCCAGCAGTTTCCCGGGACTAGCTTCCTACAATGAGCAGTTCTTC
CDR3: CASSFPGLASYNEQFF

D: NA
V: TRBV12-3/TRBV12-4
J: TRBJ2-1
size: NA
DNA: TGTGCCAGCAGTTTGTCGGAGAGCTCCTACAATGAGCAGTTCTTC
CDR3: CASSLSESSYNEQFF

D: NA
V: TRBV7-9
J: TRBJ1-2
size: many
DNA: TGTGCCAGCAGCCCGGGGCCTAACTATGGCTACACCTTC
CDR3: CASSPGPNYGYTF

D: NA
V: TRBV3-1
J: TRBJ2-7
size: many
DNA: TGTGCCAGCAGCCAAGCGGGGAACCGCTACGAGCAGTACTTC
CDR3: CASSQAGNRYEQYF

D: NA
V: TRBV20-1
J: TRBJ1-2
size: many
DNA: TGCAGTGCTAGAGATTACCCCGGAGCTAACTATGGCTACACCTTC
CDR3: CSARDYPGANYGYTF

D: NA
V: TRBV9
J: TRBJ2-7
size: many
DNA: TGTGCCAGCAGCTCTAGCCCCCTAAGGGAGCAGTACTTC
CDR3: CASSSSPLREQYF

D: NA
V: TRBV20-1
J: TRBJ2-4
size: many
DNA: TGCAGTGCTAGCAACTGGAGGTCAATCCACATTCAGTACTTC
CDR3: CSASNWRSIHIQYF

D: NA
V: TRBV12-3/TRBV12-4
J: TRBJ1-5
size: many
DNA: TGTGCCAGCAGCTACGGACTCCGGATAAATCAGCCCCAGCATTTT
CDR3: CASSYGLRINQPQHF

D: TRBD2
V: TRBV20-1
J: TRBJ2-1
size: many
DNA: TGCAGTGCTAGGGGTTTACGGGGGGAGGGCAATGAGCAGTTCTTC
CDR3: CSARGLRGEGNEQFF

D: TRBD1
V: TRBV20-1
J: TRBJ2-7
size: many
DNA: TGCAGTGCTAGAGAAGGACAGGGGGACGAGCAGTACTTC
CDR3: CSAREGQGDEQYF

D: NA
V: TRBV4-3
J: TRBJ2-2
size: many
DNA: TGCGCCAGCAGCCAACCGACGGTTAACACCGGGGAGCTGTTTTTT
CDR3: CASSQPTVNTGELFF

D: TRBD1
V: TRBV20-1
J: TRBJ2-3
size: many
DNA: TGCAGTGCGCTAGGAGACAGGGCGGTAGATACGCAGTATTTT
CDR3: CSALGDRAVDTQYF

D: NA
V: TRBV19
J: TRBJ1-5
size: many
DNA: TGTGCCAGTAGTACAGGGGTTATTCCCGTTTATAGCAATCAGCCCCAGCATTTT
CDR3: CASSTGVIPVYSNQPQHF

D: TRBD1
V: TRBV18
J: TRBJ2-1
size: many
DNA: TGTGCCAGCTCAATCCAGGGGGCGTTAAACAATGAGCAGTTCTTC
CDR3: CASSIQGALNNEQFF

D: TRBD1
V: TRBV12-3/TRBV12-4
J: TRBJ1-5
size: many
DNA: TGTGCCAGCAGTCCCAGGGGGCGAAGCAATCAGCCCCAGCATTTT
CDR3: CASSPRGRSNQPQHF

D: TRBD1
V: TRBV20-1
J: TRBJ1-6
size: many
DNA: TGCAGTGCTCGGGACAGGGGAAATTCACCCCTCCACTTT
CDR3: CSARDRGNSPLHF

D: NA
V: TRBV5-1
J: TRBJ2-7
size: many
DNA: TGCGCCAGCAGCCCACAGGGAAACGAGCAGTACTTC
CDR3: CASSPQGNEQYF

D: NA
V: TRBV20-1
J: TRBJ2-3
size: many
DNA: TGCAGTGCTAGAGGACCCCATGGGCTAGGAGGGGCAGATACGCAGTATTTT
CDR3: CSARGPHGLGGADTQYF

D: NA
V: TRBV10-3
J: TRBJ2-3
size: many
DNA: TGTGCCATCAGTGACCTGGTGGGTCGCGATACGCAGTATTTT
CDR3: CAISDLVGRDTQYF

D: NA
V: TRBV7-6
J: TRBJ1-1
size: NA
DNA: TGTGCCAGCAGCTCCAAGCCTGGGGGCACTGAAGCTTTCTTT
CDR3: CASSSKPGGTEAFF

D: NA
V: TRBV7-6
J: TRBJ2-3
size: many
DNA: TGTGCCAGCAGCTTAGGCGAGGATACGCAGTATTTT
CDR3: CASSLGEDTQYF

D: NA
V: TRBV29-1
J: TRBJ1-1
size: many
DNA: TGCAGCGTTGTCAACACTGAAGCTTTCTTT
CDR3: CSVVNTEAFF

D: NA
V: TRBV5-1
J: TRBJ2-1
size: many
DNA: TGCGCCAGCAGCTTACAGGTGAATGAGCAGTTCTTC
CDR3: CASSLQVNEQFF

D: NA
V: TRBV20-1
J: TRBJ2-7
size: many
DNA: TGCAGTGCTAGACGACTCGACTACGAGCAGTACTTC
CDR3: CSARRLDYEQYF

D: TRBD2
V: TRBV5-1
J: TRBJ2-1
size: many
DNA: TGCGCCAGCAGCAAACTAGCGGGGACATACAATGAGCAGTTCTTC
CDR3: CASSKLAGTYNEQFF

D: NA
V: TRBV4-3
J: TRBJ1-2
size: many
DNA: TGCGCCAGCAGCCAAGTCGGCACGCCCTATGGCTACACCTTC
CDR3: CASSQVGTPYGYTF

D: TRBD1
V: TRBV9
J: TRBJ1-2
size: many
DNA: TGTGCCAGCAGCGCCCCCGGGACAGGGTTTTATGGCTACACCTTC
CDR3: CASSAPGTGFYGYTF